What follows describes a single T cell receptor (beta chain). Its cognate antigen is unknown. Mismatch with germline at one junction end may stem from a read error. The germline gives CDR1 LGHNA, CDR2 YNFKEQ. The CDR3 extends over 12 amino acids. Through template switching, a universal primer site was introduced, and the cDNA contained unique molecular identifiers. MiXCR, run by TCRdb on the 5' RACE reads, gives a single entry per CDR3 protein. The table lists 1.5 million to 2 million distinct CDR3 sequences, less than 40% of them singletons. The data belong to a study of identical twins. Broader study findings: For cord blood, abundant beta clonotypes had fewer insertions, unlike memory repertoires, which showed none.

This receptor was taken from a newborn girl in good health. The rearrangement joins TRBV4-2 to TRBJ2-3; D gene unclear. Source material: cord blood. DNA for the CDR3: TGTGCCGGCAGCCAAGGAACAGATACGCAGTATTTT. It is translated as CAGSQGTDTQYF.